This T cell receptor (beta chain) emerged from a study of T cell changes during pregnancy in multiple sclerosis. Germline V CDR1 and CDR2: SGHVS, FQNEAQ. V dropped 0 bases and J dropped 6; count of bases not matched to a gene: 11. This CDR3 spans 19 amino acids. Method: immunoSEQ multiplex PCR; TCRdb's copy keeps in-frame clones and lacks some. The data hold about 54,000 clones, with just under 90% observed a single time. The clonotype was recovered from a female donor with multiple sclerosis, enrolled in a pregnancy study. This chain links TRBV7-8 with TRBJ2-1, with 13 bases lining up with TRBD2. The input for sequencing was CD4+ T cells from peripheral blood mononuclear cells, taken in the first trimester of pregnancy. The CDR3 reads CASSLAFGLAGERGNEQFF. CDR3 DNA: TGTGCCAGCAGCTTAGCGTTCGGACTAGCGGGAGAGAGAGGCAATGAGCAGTTCTTC.